This T cell receptor beta chain was sequenced in a study of blood T cell repertoires in COVID-19. The overall study: Material from acute and convalescent COVID-19 was sourced from the United States, Italy and Spain.

In the original processing: Nucleated cell number was recorded as an estimate derived from reference gene primer amplification. Sequenced by immunoSEQ multiplex PCR; TCRdb stores in-frame clones only, minus some. Clonal size and the V and J genes are those of that table, whereas D and trimming came from the DNA. This table has more than 40,000 clones, about 85% appearing once. The J segment lost 3 bases and the V segment lost 4 bases, leaving 9 bases of the junction unmatched. The CDR3 totals 15 residues. In germline, CDR1 is SEHNR, CDR2 FQNEAQ (reference sequence). This clonotype was obtained from a woman in her forties or fifties who had recovered from COVID-19. Sequencing was done on a sample of PBMCs or T cells enriched from blood (not recorded which). This chain links TRBV7-9 with TRBJ2-7; TRBD2 agrees at 7 bases. In DNA form, the CDR3 reads TGTGCCAGCAGCTCTACTAGCGTCATGTACTACGAGCAGTACTTC. Its protein is CASSSTSVMYYEQYF.